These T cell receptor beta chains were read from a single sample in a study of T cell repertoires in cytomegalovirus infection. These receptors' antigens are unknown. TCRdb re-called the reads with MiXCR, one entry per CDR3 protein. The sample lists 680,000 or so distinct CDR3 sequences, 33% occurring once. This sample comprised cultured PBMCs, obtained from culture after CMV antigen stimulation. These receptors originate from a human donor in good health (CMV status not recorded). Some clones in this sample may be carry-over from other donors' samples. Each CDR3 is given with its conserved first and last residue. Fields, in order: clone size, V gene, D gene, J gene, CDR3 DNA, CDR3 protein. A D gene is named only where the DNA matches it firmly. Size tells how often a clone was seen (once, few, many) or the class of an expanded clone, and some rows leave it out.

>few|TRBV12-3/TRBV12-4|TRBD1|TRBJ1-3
TGTGCCAGCAGCCGGACAGGGAAAGGAAACACCATATATTTT
CASSRTGKGNTIYF
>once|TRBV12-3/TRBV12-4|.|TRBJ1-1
TGTGCCAGCACCCAGGTAGCTTTCTTT
CASTQVAFF
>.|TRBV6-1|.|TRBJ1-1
TGTGCCAGTCTAGTAGCGAGGGCTAACACTGAAGCTTTCTTT
CASLVARANTEAFF
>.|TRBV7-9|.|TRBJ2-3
TGTGCCAGCAGCCCGACAGGTTTGAGAGATACGCAGTATTTT
CASSPTGLRDTQYF
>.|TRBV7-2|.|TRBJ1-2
TGTGCCAGCAGCCGTAACAGGGATGGCTACACCTTC
CASSRNRDGYTF
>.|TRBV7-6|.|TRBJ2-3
TGTGCCAGCAGCTTAGGGGGGGGCCCGGATACGCAGTATTTT
CASSLGGGPDTQYF
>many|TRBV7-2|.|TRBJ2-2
TGTGCCAGCAGCTTTGGATGGGGGGATGGCACCGGGGAGCTGTTTTTT
CASSFGWGDGTGELFF
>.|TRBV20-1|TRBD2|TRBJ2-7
TGCAGTGCTAGAGGGGGCCGGACTAGCTCCCACGAGCAGTACTTC
CSARGGRTSSHEQYF
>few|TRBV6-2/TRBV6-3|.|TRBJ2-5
TGTGCCAGCAGTTACCCGACACTGGGCCAAGAGACCCAGTACTTC
CASSYPTLGQETQYF
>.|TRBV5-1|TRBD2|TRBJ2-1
TGCGCCAGCAGCTTGTTATCTAGCGGGCGAGAGCAGTTCTTC
CASSLLSSGREQFF
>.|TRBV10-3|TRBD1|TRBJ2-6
TGTGCCATCGGGACAGGGGCCGATAGCTCTGGGGCCAACGTCCTGACTTTC
CAIGTGADSSGANVLTF
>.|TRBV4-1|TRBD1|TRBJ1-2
TGCGCCAGCAGCCCAGTGAGTGGACAGGGTGTTTATGGCTACACCTTC
CASSPVSGQGVYGYTF
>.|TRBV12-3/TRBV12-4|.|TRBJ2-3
TGTGCCAGCAGCAAACGTGCGGGCACAGATACGCAGTATTTT
CASSKRAGTDTQYF
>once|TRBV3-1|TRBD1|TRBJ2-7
TGTGCCAGCAGCCAAGCCCCAGGACAGGGCTGGACCTACGAGCAGTACTTC
CASSQAPGQGWTYEQYF
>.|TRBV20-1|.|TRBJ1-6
TGCAGTGCAATCGGGATCGGGGGAGAGGATTCACCCCTCCACTTT
CSAIGIGGEDSPLHF
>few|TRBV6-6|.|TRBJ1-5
TGTGCCAGCAGACAGGGTAGGAGCAATCAGCCCCAGCATTTT
CASRQGRSNQPQHF
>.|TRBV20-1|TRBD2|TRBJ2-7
TGCAGTGCTAGACGACCGGGACTAGCTTACGAGCAGTACTTC
CSARRPGLAYEQYF
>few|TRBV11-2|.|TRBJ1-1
TGTGCCAGCAGCTCGGGACCAGAAGCTTTCTTT
CASSSGPEAFF
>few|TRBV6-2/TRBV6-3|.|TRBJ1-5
TGTGCCAGCAGTTATCTGGGTCAGCCCCAGCATTTT
CASSYLGQPQHF
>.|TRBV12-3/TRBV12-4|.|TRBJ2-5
TGTGCCAGCAGTTTAGAACGGGGGAAACAAGAGACCCAGTACTTC
CASSLERGKQETQYF
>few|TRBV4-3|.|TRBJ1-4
TGCGCCAGCAGCCAAGAATACGAGGATGAAAAACTGTTTTTT
CASSQEYEDEKLFF
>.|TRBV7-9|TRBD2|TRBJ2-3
TGTGCCAGCAGCCCTCAGGGAACTAGCGGGGGGGGGGCAGATACGCAGTATTTT
CASSPQGTSGGGADTQYF
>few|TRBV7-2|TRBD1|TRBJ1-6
TGTGCCAGCAGCTTAAGGGGGACAGGGTCTTATTCACCCCTCCACTTT
CASSLRGTGSYSPLHF
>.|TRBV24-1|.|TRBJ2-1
TGTGCCACCAGTGATGCCCCCTGGAGTGAGCAGTTCTTC
CATSDAPWSEQFF
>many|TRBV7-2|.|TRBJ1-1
TGTGCCAGCAGCTTACTACGAGGGTCGATCACTGAAGCTTTCTTT
CASSLLRGSITEAFF
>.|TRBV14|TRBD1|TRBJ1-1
TGTGCCAGCAGCCCCATCCCAGAGACAGGGGGCACTGAAGCTTTCTTT
CASSPIPETGGTEAFF
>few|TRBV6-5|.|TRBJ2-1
TGTGCCAGCAGTTACTCTGGGGGAAAGGTCCCCAATGAGCAGTTCTTC
CASSYSGGKVPNEQFF
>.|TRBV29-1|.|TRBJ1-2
TGCAGCGTTGAGTTACAGATTTATGGCTACACCTTC
CSVELQIYGYTF
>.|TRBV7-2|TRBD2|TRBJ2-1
TGTGCCAGCCTTTGGGGGGGGAGGAAGGATGAGCAGTTCTTC
CASLWGGRKDEQFF
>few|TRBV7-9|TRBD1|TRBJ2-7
TGTGCCAGCAGCCGACAGGGTCCCACCTACGAGCAGTACTTC
CASSRQGPTYEQYF